The 18 T cell receptor beta chains below all came from one sample that was sequenced in a study of T cell repertoires in cytomegalovirus infection. Via MiXCR, TCRdb re-called the reads, giving one row per CDR3 protein. The table has approximately 190,000 distinct CDR3 sequences, approximately 28% seen once. The specimen was PBMCs. The receptors originated from a human donor in good health (CMV status not recorded). Some clones in this sample may be carry-over from other donors' samples.

This clonotype was found a few times. The rearrangement links TRBV2 to TRBJ1-1, with unresolved D. The CDR3 is 13 amino acids. The germline V gene has CDR1 SNHLY and CDR2 FYNNEI. V was clipped by 2 bases and J by 6 bases, with 10 bases between them. The CDR3 DNA reads TGTGCCAGCAGTGAACGGCGAGACGCTGAAGCTTTCTTT. It specifies CASSERRDAEAFF.

This clonotype was found a few times. The chain recombines TRBV7-2 with TRBJ2-7; D is unresolved. With 4 bases removed from V and 2 bases from J, the gap between germline ends came to 3 bases. The CDR3 length is 11 residues. Germline V gene lookup returns CDR1 SGHTA and CDR2 FQGNSA. This chain's CDR3 is CASSYTYEQYF. The CDR3 DNA is TGTGCCAGCAGCTACACCTACGAGCAGTACTTC.

This clonotype has a single count. The CDR3 DNA reads as TGCGCCAGCAGCTTGGCCTCGGACAGTTCTAACACTGAAGCTTTCTTT. It is translated as CASSLASDSSNTEAFF. V usage is TRBV5-1 and J usage is TRBJ1-1, with D perhaps TRBD1 (6 bases). Germline V gives CDR1 SGHRS, CDR2 YFSETQ. The V end lost 0 bases, the J end lost 2 bases, and 14 bases lay between the germline ends. The CDR3 spans 16 residues. Full variable domain (missing parts from reference TRBV5-1 and TRBJ1-1): KAGVTQTPRYLIKTRGQQVTLSCSPISGHRSVSWYQQTPGQGLQFLFEYFSETQRNKGNFPGRFSGRQFSNSRSEMNVSTLELGDSALYLCASSLASDSSNTEAFFGQGTRLTVV.

This chain connects TRBV14 to TRBJ1-6; 7 bases match TRBD1. The trim removed 3 bases at V and 9 bases at J, leaving 5 bases unmatched. The CDR3 has 14 amino acids. CDR1 and CDR2 from the germline V gene are SGHDN and FVKESK. The CDR3 sequence: CASSQGQSFSPLHF. Here the CDR3 DNA reads TGTGCCAGCAGCCAGGGACAGTCATTTTCACCCCTCCACTTT.

This sequence joins TRBV19 and TRBJ2-7; D ambiguous. Trimming stripped 5 bases from V and 5 bases from J, with 19 bases between. CDR1 is LNHDA and CDR2 is SQIVND in the germline V gene (reference sequence). This CDR3 contains 15 residues. As DNA, the CDR3 is TGTGCCAGTAGTCCTTCGGGTCGACCCCCAGACGAGCAGTACTTC. Its translation: CASSPSGRPPDEQYF.

This clonotype was observed a handful of times. CDR3 sequence: CASSLGTWTPGQKNTGELFF. In DNA, the CDR3 is TGTGCCAGCAGCTTGGGGACATGGACGCCGGGACAGAAGAACACCGGGGAGCTGTTTTTT. The genes are TRBV5-6 and TRBJ2-2; 7 nucleotides align to TRBD1. Germline V CDR1 and CDR2: SGHDT, YYEEEE. The junction had 15 bases not matched to a gene; V was cut back by 0 bases and J by 1 base. CDR3 length: 20 residues.

A word on this clonotype: A read error may be the cause here, since a much bigger clone is one base away. The CDR3 sequence: CATTRSASSYEQYF. CDR3 in DNA: TGTGCCACCACTAGGTCAGCGAGCTCCTACGAGCAGTACTTC. This chain joins TRBV6-1 and TRBJ2-7, with D perhaps matching TRBD2 (5 bases). Germline assignment: CDR1 MNHNS and CDR2 SASEGT. CDR3 length equals 14 residues. V lost 10 bases, J lost 0 bases, and 16 bases lay in between.

The chain links TRBV12-3 or TRBV12-4 to TRBJ1-2, with a possible D match to TRBD1 (5 bases). Trimming shortened V by 4 bases and J by 8 bases, and 14 bases separated the two germline ends. This CDR3 region has 13 residues. The CDR3 region has the DNA TGTGCCAGCAGTTCGGACAACATGGGAGGCTACACCTTC. Protein product: CASSSDNMGGYTF.

V is TRBV20-1 and J is TRBJ2-4; D remains unclear. Germline CDR1 reads DFQATT; CDR2 reads SNEGSKA (reference sequence). The germline V and J ends were trimmed by 4 bases and 7 bases, with 20 bases remaining between them. This CDR3 is 15 amino acids long. DNA for the CDR3: TGCAGTGCTAAAACCCTCAAAGACGACAAGAACATTCAGTACTTC. It encodes CSAKTLKDDKNIQYF.

The V and J genes are TRBV7-6 and TRBJ1-1; D unresolved. The CDR3 has 17 amino acids. V shed 1 base and J shed 5 bases, with 20 bases lying between them. Per germline, CDR1 SGHVS and CDR2 FNYEAQ. Here the CDR3 reads CASSLGSKGRDGTEAFF. The CDR3 region has the DNA TGTGCCAGCAGCTTAGGTTCCAAGGGTCGAGATGGAACTGAAGCTTTCTTT.

This clonotype was seen more than once but under ten times. The V and J genes are TRBV7-6 and TRBJ2-7; 9 bases map to TRBD1. CDR1 and CDR2 (germline): SGHVS, FNYEAQ. The V segment lost 4 bases and the J segment 5 bases; nucleotides outside the gene matches: 12. The CDR3 is 16 residues long. In DNA, the CDR3 is TGTGCCAGCAGCTCTTACTACCGGGACAGGGTCGACGAGCAGTACTTC. Residues: CASSSYYRDRVDEQYF. Based on the CDR3 plus reference TRBV7-6 and TRBJ2-7, the full variable domain is GAGVSQSPRYKVTKRGQDVALRCDPISGHVSLYWYRQALGQGPEFLTYFNYEAQQDKSGLPNDRFSAERPEGSISTLTIQRTEQRDSAMYRCASSSYYRDRVDEQYFGPGTRLTVT.

The V call is TRBV12-3 or TRBV12-4, the J call TRBJ2-6; unclear D gene. CDR3 length: 15 residues. V was trimmed by 5 bases and J by 5 bases, leaving 13 bases between them. The CDR3 sequence is CASSPDGVWANVLTF. The CDR3 DNA reads as TGTGCCAGCAGTCCCGACGGAGTCTGGGCCAACGTCCTGACTTTC.

For this clonotype: This clone may be a read error of a much larger clone one base away. The rearrangement joins TRBV7-8 to TRBJ1-5; D remains unclear. The CDR3 extends over 15 amino acids. Germline-derived CDR1 and CDR2 are SGHVS and FQNEAQ. V shed 8 bases and J shed 7 bases, with 21 bases lying between them. CDR3 amino acids: CASSISQGSQQPQHF. The DNA for the CDR3 is TGTGCCAGCTCGATATCGCAAGGAAGTCAGCAGCCCCAGCATTTT.

The sample holds a few counts of this clonotype. The chain uses TRBV18 and TRBJ1-6, with D uncertain. The CDR3 spans 13 residues. Germline lookup yields CDR1 KGHSH and CDR2 LQKENI. Deletions cut 5 bases from V and 15 bases from J, with 17 bases between. The DNA for the CDR3 is TGTGCCAGCTCATCATTGCCTTGGAGGGACCTCCACTTT. It specifies CASSSLPWRDLHF.

The chain employs TRBV29-1 and TRBJ2-1; 10 nucleotides align to TRBD2. V dropped 5 bases and J dropped 4; count of bases not matched to a gene: 11. There are 16 residues in the CDR3. CDR1 and CDR2 from the germline V gene are SQVTM and ANQGSEA. The CDR3: CSVRIAGGGGYNEQFF. The CDR3 DNA sequence: TGCAGCGTTCGTATAGCGGGGGGCGGCGGGTACAATGAGCAGTTCTTC.

This clonotype was picked up many times. V is TRBV12-3 or TRBV12-4 and J is TRBJ2-5; 10 bases map to TRBD2. The CDR3 contains 16 residues. V shed 6 bases and J 7 bases; nucleotides not matched to a gene: 14. The CDR3 here is CASSPTSGGALVTQYF. The DNA of the CDR3 is TGTGCCAGCAGCCCAACGAGCGGGGGGGCCCTCGTGACCCAGTACTTC.

There are a few counts of this clonotype. The chain carries TRBV2 and TRBJ1-1, with a weak D call TRBD1 (5 bases). The CDR3 is 14 amino acids. Trimming pared 6 bases from V and 0 bases from J, leaving 11 bases between. CDR1 and CDR2 (germline): SNHLY, FYNNEI. CDR3: CASRPDSLNTEAFF. The CDR3 bases are TGTGCCAGCAGACCTGACAGCCTGAACACTGAAGCTTTCTTT.

This clonotype was counted a few times. The genes are TRBV19 and TRBJ2-3; no clear D gene. Germline CDR1 and CDR2: LNHDA and SQIVND (reference sequence). Trimming took 7 bases from V and 0 from J, leaving 11 bases between them. The CDR3 loop spans 14 amino acids. This CDR3 reads CASKSATSTDTQYF. The CDR3, as DNA: TGTGCCAGTAAATCAGCCACTAGCACAGATACGCAGTATTTT.